This TCR beta chain was sequenced in a study of CD8+ T cells in alopecia areata. CDR3 length equals 14 residues. Germline V gene data show CDR1 as SQVTM and CDR2 as ANQGSEA. Trimming cost V 7 bases and J 5 bases; bases outside gene matches: 9. Once RNA had been extracted, it was reverse transcribed into cDNA to act as the sequencing template. Sequencing was performed with immunoSEQ multiplex PCR; in TCRdb, only in-frame clones are kept and a portion is missing. Seen here are 200,000 to 250,000 clones, under 70% observed once, and the top ten hold more than 3.5%. The treatment was: oral pan-JAK inhibitor, 5-10 mg twice daily.

The chain joins TRBV29-1 to TRBJ2-5; 11 bases map to TRBD1. The starting material was CD4+ T cells sorted from blood, obtained at week 4, from a patient treated with tofacitinib. This TCR was recovered from a human donor with alopecia areata. The CDR3 nucleotides are TGCAGCGGAAGGACAGGGGGCGCCGGGGAGACCCAGTACTTC. Amino acid sequence: CSGRTGGAGETQYF.